This T cell receptor beta chain emerged from a study of blood T cell repertoires in COVID-19. Germline CDR1 and CDR2: KGHSH and LQKENI. Trimming removed 3 bases from V and 6 bases from J, with 15 bases in between. The CDR3 runs to 15 residues. Generated by immunoSEQ multiplex PCR, the TCRdb table keeps only in-frame clones and is missing some. The sample contains about 120,000 clones, roughly 91% of which appear only once. Sequencing was performed on peripheral blood. The clonotype originates from a human donor with acute or convalescent COVID-19. The donor label of this sample is uncertain. The chain joins TRBV18 to TRBJ2-1, with D hard to call. The CDR3 region has the DNA TGTGCCAGCTCACCTGGGTACCAGGTAGGCAATGAGCAGTTCTTC. Translation: CASSPGYQVGNEQFF.